This T cell receptor beta chain derives from a study of metastatic and nonmetastatic thyroid tumors. Overall study: Both malignant and benign thyroid patients supplied peripheral blood and tumor or nodule tissue samples, across which the repertoires of these patients were then compared. Study results and limitations: Malignant thyroid tumors reportedly had TCR beta diversity that was significantly higher than in benign nodules, in blood and tumor.

This clone is classed as medium-sized. The antigen is unknown. Looked up from germline, CDR1 is MNHEY and CDR2 is SMNVEV (reference sequence). The V gene lost 10 bases and the J gene lost 7 bases, with 2 bases spanning the gap. This CDR3 contains 9 residues. No patient had received any treatment before thyroid surgery. Per the study methods: What underpinned the distant-metastasis classifier for papillary thyroid cancer was the set of CDR3 differences across clinicopathological groups. TCRdb re-called clones from the PCR reads using MiXCR. These V and J calls originate from TCRdb's pipeline instead of the authors' own analysis. The profile shows some 20,000 clones, approximately 11% of them singletons.

The chain recombines TRBV27 with TRBJ1-6; D call uncertain. What was sequenced was blood. The source of this sequence is a female donor with papillary thyroid cancer or a benign thyroid nodule (not recorded which). Some clones in this sample may be carry-over from other donors' samples. The CDR3 bases are TGTGCCATCAATTCACCCCTCCACTTT. This gives the protein CAINSPLHF.